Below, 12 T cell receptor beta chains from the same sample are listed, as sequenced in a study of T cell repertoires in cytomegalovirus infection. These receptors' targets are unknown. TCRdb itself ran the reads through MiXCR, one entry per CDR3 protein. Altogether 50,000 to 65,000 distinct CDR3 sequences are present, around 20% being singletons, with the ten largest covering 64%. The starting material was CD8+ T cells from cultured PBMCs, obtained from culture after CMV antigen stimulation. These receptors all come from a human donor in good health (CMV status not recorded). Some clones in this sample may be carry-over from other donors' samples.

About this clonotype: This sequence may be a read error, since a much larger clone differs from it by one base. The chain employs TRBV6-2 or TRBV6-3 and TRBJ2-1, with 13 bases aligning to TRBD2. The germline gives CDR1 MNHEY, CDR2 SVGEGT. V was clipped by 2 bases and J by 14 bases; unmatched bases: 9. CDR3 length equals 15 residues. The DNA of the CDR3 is TGTGCCAGCAGTTACACAGGACTAGCGGGAGATGGGGAGTTCTTC. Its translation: CASSYTGLAGDGEFF.

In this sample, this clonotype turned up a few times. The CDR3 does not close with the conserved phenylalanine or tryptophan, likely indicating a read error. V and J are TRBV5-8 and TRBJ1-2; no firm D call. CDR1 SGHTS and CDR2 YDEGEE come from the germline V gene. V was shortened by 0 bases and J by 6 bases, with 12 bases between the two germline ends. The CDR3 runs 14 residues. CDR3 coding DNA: TGTGCCAGCAGCTTGGGGACCGGGTCGAATGGCTACACCTCC. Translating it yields CASSLGTGSNGYTS.

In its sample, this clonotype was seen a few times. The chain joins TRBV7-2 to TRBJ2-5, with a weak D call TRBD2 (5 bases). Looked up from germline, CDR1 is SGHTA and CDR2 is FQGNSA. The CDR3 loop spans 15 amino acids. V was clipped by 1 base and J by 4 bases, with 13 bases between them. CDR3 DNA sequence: TGTGCCAGCAGCTTAGTTACGGGGAATCTAGAGACCCAGTACTTC. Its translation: CASSLVTGNLETQYF.

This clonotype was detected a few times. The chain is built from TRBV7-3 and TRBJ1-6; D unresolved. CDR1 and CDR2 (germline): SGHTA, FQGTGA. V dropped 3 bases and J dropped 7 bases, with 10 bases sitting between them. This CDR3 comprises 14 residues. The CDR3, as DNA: TGTGCCAGCAGCTTGACGGTTACGAATTCACCCCTCCACTTT. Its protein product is CASSLTVTNSPLHF. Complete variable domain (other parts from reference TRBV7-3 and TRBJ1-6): GAGVSQTPSNKVTEKGKYVELRCDPISGHTALYWYRQSLGQGPEFLIYFQGTGAADDSGLPNDRFFAVRPEGSVSTLKIQRTERGDSAVYLCASSLTVTNSPLHFGNGTRLTVT.

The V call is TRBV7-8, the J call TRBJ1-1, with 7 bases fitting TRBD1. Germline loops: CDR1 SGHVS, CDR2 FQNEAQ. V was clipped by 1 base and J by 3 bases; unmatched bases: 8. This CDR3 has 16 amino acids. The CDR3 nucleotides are TGTGCCAGCAGCTTAGAGGTCGCAGGGGGGGACACTGAAGCTTTCTTT. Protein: CASSLEVAGGDTEAFF.

The CDR3, as DNA: TGTGCCAGCAGCGGAGCGGGATCCGCCGAGCAGTACTTC. Its protein is CASSGAGSAEQYF. V and J are TRBV9 and TRBJ2-7; 7 positions agree with TRBD2. In germline, CDR1 is SGDLS, CDR2 YYNGEE. V lost 3 bases to trimming and J lost 6 bases; unmatched junction nucleotides: 6. The length of the CDR3 is 13 residues.

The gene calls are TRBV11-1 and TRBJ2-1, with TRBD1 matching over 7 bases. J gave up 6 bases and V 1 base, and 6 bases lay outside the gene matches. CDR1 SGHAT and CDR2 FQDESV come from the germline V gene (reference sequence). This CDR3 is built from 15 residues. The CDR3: CASSLGQGGSNEQFF. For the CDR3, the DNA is TGTGCCAGCAGCTTAGGACAGGGTGGGTCCAATGAGCAGTTCTTC.

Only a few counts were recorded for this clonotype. CDR3 bases: TGTGCCAGCAGTTTGGGGACGCAAGAGACCCAGTACTTC. This sequence encodes CASSLGTQETQYF. This chain links TRBV12-3 or TRBV12-4 with TRBJ2-5, with D tentatively TRBD1 or TRBD2 (5 bases each). Trimming took 3 bases from V and 2 from J, leaving 7 bases between them. The CDR3 runs to 13 residues.

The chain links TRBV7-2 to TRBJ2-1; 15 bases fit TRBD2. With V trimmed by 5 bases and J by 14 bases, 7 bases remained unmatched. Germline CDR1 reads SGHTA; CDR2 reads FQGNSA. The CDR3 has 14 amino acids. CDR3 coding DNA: TGTGCCAGCAGCCCTCGGACTAGCGGGGGGGTGAAGTTCTTC. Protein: CASSPRTSGGVKFF.

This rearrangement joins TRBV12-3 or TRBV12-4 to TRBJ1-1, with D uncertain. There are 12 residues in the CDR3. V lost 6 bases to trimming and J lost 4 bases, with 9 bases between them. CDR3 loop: CASSLLATEAFF. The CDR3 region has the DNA TGTGCCAGCAGCCTCCTGGCCACTGAAGCTTTCTTT.

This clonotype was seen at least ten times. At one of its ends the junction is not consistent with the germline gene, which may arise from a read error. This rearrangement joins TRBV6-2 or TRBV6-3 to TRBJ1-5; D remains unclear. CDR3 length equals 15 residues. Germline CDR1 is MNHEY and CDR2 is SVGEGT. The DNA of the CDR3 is TGTGCCAGCAGATACTCAGGCAGTGCCAATCAGCCCCAGCATTTT. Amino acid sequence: CASRYSGSANQPQHF.

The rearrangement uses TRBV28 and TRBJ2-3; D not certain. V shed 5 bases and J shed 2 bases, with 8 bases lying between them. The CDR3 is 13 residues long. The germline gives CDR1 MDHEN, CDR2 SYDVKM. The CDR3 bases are TGTGCCAGCAGTCCCCTTTCCACAGATACGCAGTATTTT. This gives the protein CASSPLSTDTQYF.